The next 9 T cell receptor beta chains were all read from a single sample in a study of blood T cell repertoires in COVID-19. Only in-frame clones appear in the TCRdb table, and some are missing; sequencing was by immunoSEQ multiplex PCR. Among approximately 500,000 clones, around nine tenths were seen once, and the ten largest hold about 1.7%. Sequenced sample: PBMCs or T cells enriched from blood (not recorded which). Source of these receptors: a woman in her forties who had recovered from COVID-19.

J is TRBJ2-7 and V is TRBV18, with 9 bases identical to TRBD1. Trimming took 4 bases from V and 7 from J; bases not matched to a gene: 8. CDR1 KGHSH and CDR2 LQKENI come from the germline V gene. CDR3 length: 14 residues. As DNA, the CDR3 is TGTGCCAGCTCACAAGGCGGACAGGGGTGGGAGCAGTACTTC. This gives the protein CASSQGGQGWEQYF.

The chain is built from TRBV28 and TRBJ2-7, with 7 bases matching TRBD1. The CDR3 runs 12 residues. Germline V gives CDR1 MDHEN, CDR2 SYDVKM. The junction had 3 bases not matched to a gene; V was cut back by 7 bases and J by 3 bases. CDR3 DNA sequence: TGTGCCAGCAAACGACAGGGCTACGAGCAGTACTTC. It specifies CASKRQGYEQYF.

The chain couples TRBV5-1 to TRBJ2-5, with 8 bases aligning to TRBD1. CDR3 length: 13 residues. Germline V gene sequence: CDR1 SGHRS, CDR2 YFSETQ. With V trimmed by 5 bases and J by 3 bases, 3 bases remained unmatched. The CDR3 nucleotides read TGCGCCAGCAGTCAGGACAGGGAAGAGACCCAGTACTTC. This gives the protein CASSQDREETQYF.

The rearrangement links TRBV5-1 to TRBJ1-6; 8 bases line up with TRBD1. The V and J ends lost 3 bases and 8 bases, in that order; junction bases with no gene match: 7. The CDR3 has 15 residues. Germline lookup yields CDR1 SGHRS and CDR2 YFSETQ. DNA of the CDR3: TGCGCCAGCAGCTCACGGACAGGGAGGGATTCACCCCTCCACTTT. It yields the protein CASSSRTGRDSPLHF.

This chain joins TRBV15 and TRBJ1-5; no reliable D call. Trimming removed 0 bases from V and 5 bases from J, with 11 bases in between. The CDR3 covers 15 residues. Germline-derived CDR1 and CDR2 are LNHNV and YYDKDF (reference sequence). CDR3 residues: CATSRDLTIYQPQHF. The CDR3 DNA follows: TGTGCCACCAGCAGAGATTTGACAATCTATCAGCCCCAGCATTTT.

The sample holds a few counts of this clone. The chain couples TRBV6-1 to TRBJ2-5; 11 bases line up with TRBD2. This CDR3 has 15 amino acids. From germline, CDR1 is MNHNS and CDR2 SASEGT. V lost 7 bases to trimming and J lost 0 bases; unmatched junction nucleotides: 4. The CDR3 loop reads CASTPGLADQETQYF. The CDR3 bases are TGTGCCAGCACCCCGGGACTAGCGGACCAAGAGACCCAGTACTTC.

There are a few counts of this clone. CDR3 nucleotide sequence: TGTGCCAGCAGTTACTACTCTAGCACAGATACGCAGTATTTT. It specifies CASSYYSSTDTQYF. The chain joins TRBV6-2 or TRBV6-3 to TRBJ2-3, with D unresolved. With 1 base removed from V and 0 bases from J, the gap between germline ends came to 5 bases. The CDR3 length is 14 residues. Germline CDR1 is MNHEY and CDR2 is SVGEGT.

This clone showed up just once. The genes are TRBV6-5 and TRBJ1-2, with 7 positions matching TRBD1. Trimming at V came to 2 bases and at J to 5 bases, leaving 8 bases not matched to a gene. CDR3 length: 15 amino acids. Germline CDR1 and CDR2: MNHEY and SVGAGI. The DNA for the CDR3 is TGTGCCAGCAGTTACGGACAGGCGAGCTCATATGGCTACACCTTC. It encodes CASSYGQASSYGYTF.

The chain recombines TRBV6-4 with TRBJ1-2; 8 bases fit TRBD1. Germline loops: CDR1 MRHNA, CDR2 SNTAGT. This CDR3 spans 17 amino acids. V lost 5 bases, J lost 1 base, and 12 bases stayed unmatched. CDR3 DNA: TGTGCCAGCAGTCGGTTCTCCGGGACAGGAATTAACTATGGCTACACCTTC. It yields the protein CASSRFSGTGINYGYTF.